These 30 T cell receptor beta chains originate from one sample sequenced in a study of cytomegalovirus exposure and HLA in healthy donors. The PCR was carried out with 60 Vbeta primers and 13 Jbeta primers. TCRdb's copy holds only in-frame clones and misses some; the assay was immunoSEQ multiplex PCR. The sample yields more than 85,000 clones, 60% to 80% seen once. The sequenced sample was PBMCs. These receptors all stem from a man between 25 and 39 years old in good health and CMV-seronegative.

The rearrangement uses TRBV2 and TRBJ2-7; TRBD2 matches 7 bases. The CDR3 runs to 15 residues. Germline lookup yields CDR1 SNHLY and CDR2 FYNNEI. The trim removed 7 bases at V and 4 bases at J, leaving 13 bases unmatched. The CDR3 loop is CASIGGGPTSYEQYF. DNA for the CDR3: TGTGCCAGCATCGGGGGAGGGCCTACGTCTTACGAGCAGTACTTC.

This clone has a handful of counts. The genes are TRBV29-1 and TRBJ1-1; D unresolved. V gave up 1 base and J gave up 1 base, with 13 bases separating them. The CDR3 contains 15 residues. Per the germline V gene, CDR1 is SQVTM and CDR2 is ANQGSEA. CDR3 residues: CSVEGAGWRNTEAFF. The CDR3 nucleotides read TGCAGCGTTGAAGGCGCTGGGTGGAGGAACACTGAAGCTTTCTTT.

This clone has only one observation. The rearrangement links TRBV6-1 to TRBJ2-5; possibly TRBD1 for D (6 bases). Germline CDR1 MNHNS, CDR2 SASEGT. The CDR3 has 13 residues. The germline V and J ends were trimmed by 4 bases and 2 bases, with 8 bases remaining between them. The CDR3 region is CASSGDIQETQYF. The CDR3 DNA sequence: TGTGCCAGCAGTGGGGACATACAAGAGACCCAGTACTTC.

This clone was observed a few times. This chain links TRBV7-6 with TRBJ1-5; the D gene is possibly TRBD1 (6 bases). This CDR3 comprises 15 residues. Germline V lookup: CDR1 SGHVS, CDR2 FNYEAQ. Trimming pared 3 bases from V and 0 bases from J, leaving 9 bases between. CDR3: CASSLDSDSNQPQHF. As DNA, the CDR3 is TGTGCCAGCAGCTTGGACAGCGATAGCAATCAGCCCCAGCATTTT.

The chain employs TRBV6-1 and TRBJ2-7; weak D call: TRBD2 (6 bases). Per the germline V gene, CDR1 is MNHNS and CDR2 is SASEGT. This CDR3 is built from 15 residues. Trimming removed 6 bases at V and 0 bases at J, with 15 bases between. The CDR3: CASRREVHYSYEQYF. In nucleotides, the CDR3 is TGTGCCAGCAGGAGGGAGGTCCACTACTCCTACGAGCAGTACTTC.

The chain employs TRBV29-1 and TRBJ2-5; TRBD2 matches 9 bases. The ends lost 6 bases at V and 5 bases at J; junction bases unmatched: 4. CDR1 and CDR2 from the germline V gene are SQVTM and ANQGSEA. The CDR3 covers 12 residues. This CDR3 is CSVVSGSETQYF. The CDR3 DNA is TGCAGCGTAGTTAGCGGGAGTGAGACCCAGTACTTC.

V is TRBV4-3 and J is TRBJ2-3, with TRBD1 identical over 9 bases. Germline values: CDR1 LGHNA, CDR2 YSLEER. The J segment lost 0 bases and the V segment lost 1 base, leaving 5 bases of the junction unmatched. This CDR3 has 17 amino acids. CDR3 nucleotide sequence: TGCGCCAGCAGCCAAGCCTGGGGGACAGGGAGCACAGATACGCAGTATTTT. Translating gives CASSQAWGTGSTDTQYF.

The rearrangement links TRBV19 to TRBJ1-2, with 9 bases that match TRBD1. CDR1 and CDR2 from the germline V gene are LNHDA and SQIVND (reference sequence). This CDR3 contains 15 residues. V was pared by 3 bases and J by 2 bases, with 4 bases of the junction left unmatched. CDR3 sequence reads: CASSIPGQGNYGYTF. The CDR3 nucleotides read TGTGCCAGTAGTATCCCAGGACAGGGGAACTATGGCTACACCTTC.

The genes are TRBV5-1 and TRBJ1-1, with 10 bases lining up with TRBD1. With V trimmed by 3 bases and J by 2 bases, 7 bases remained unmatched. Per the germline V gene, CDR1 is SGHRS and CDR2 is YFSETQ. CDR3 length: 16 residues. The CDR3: CASSSGTGAGNTEAFF. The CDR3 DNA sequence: TGCGCCAGCAGCTCAGGGACAGGGGCAGGAAACACTGAAGCTTTCTTT.

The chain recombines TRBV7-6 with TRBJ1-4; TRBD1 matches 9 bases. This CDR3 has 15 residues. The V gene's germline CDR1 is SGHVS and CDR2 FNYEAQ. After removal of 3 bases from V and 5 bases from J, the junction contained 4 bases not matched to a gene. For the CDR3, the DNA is TGTGCCAGCAGCTTTATGGGACAGGGAAATGAAAAACTGTTTTTT. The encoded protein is CASSFMGQGNEKLFF.

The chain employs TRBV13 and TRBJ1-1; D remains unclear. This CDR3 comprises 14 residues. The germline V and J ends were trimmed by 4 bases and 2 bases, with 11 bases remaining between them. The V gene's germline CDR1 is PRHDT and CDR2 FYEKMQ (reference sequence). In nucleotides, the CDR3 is TGTGCCAGCAGCTCCCATCGCGAAAACACTGAAGCTTTCTTT. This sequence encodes CASSSHRENTEAFF.

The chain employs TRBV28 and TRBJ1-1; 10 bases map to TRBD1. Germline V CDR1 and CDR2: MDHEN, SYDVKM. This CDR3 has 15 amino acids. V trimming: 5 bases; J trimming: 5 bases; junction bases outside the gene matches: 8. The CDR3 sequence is CASSPIGQGGTEAFF. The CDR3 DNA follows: TGTGCCAGCAGTCCAATTGGACAGGGGGGTACTGAAGCTTTCTTT.

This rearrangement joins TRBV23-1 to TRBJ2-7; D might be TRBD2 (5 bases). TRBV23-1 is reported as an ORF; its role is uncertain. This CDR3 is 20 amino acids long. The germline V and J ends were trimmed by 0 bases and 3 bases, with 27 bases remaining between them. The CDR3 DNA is TGCGCCAGCAGTCAATCGAGGATCGGGGAGTCGCTTTGTACTAACTACGAGCAGTACTTC. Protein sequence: CASSQSRIGESLCTNYEQYF.

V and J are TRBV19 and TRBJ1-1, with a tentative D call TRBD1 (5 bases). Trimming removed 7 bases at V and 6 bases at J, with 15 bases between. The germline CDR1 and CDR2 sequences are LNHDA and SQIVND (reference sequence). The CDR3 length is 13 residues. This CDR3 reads CASNQGTTAEAFF. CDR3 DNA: TGTGCCAGTAATCAGGGAACAACAGCTGAAGCTTTCTTT.

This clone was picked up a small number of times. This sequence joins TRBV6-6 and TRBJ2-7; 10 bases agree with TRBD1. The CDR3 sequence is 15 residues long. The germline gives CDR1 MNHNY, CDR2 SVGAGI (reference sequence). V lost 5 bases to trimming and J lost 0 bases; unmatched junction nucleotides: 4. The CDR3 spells CASSAGQGSSYEQYF. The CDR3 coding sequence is TGTGCCAGCAGTGCGGGACAGGGGAGCTCCTACGAGCAGTACTTC.

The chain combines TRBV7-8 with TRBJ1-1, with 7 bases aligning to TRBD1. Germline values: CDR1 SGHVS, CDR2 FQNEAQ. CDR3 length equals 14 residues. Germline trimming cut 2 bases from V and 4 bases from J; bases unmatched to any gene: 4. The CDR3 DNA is TGTGCCAGCAGCTTAAGGGGGCGGGTCACTGAAGCTTTCTTT. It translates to CASSLRGRVTEAFF.

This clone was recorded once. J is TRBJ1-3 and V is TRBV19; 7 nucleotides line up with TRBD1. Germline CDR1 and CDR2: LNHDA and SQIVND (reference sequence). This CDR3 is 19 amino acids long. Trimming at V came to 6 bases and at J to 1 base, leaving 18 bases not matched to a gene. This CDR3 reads CASSLHRSRDSTSGNTIYF. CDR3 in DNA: TGTGCCAGTAGCCTCCACCGATCCCGGGACAGTACTTCTGGAAACACCATATATTTT.

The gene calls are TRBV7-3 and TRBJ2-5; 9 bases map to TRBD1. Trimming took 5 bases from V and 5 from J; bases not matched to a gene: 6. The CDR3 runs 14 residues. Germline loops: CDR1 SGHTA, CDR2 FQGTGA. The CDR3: CASSPRGQGETQYF. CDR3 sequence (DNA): TGTGCCAGCAGCCCAAGGGGACAGGGCGAGACCCAGTACTTC.

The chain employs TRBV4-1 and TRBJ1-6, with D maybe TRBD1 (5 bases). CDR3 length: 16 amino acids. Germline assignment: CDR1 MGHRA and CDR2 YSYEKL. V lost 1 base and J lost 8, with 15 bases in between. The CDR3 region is CASSQGVTENHSPLHF. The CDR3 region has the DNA TGCGCCAGCAGCCAAGGGGTGACAGAGAATCATTCACCCCTCCACTTT.

CDR3 in amino acids: CASRLGTSVWNEQFF. As DNA, the CDR3 is TGTGCCAGCAGGTTAGGGACTAGCGTGTGGAATGAGCAGTTCTTC. V is TRBV25-1 and J is TRBJ2-1, with 10 bases aligning to TRBD2. Trimming removed 6 bases from V and 7 bases from J; junction bases left unmatched: 9. The CDR3 contains 15 residues. Germline V lookup: CDR1 MGHDK, CDR2 SYGVNS.

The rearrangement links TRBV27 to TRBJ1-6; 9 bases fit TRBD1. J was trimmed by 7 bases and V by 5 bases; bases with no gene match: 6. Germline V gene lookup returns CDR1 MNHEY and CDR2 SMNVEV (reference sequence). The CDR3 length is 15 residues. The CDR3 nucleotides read TGTGCCAGCAGTGTGCTTGGACAGGGGAATTCACCCCTCCACTTT. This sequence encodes CASSVLGQGNSPLHF.

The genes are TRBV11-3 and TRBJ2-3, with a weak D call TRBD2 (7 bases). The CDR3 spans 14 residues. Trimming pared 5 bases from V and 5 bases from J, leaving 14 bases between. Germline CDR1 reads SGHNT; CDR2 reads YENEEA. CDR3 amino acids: CASSPNGGQDTQYF. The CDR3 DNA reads TGTGCCAGCAGCCCTAACGGGGGGCAAGATACGCAGTATTTT.

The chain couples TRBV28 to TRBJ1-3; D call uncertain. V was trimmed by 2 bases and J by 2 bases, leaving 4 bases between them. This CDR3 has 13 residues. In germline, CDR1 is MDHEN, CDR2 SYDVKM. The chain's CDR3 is CASSLTAGNTIYF. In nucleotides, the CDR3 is TGTGCCAGCAGTTTAACGGCTGGAAACACCATATATTTT.

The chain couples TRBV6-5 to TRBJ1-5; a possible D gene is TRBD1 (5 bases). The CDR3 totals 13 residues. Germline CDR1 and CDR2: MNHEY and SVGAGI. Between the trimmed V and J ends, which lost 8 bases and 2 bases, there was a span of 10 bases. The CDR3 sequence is CASGIRGNQPQHF. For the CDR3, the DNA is TGTGCCAGCGGGATCAGGGGCAATCAGCCCCAGCATTTT.

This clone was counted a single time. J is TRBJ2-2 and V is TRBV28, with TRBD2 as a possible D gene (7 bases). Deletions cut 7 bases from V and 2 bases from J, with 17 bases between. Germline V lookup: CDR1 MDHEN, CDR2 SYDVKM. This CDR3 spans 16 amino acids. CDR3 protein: CASKGGGSQNTGELFF. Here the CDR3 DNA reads TGTGCCAGCAAGGGGGGGGGCAGTCAAAACACCGGGGAGCTGTTTTTT.

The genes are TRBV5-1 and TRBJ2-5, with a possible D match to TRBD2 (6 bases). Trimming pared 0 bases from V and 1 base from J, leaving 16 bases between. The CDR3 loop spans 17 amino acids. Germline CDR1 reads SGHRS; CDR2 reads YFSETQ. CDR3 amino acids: CASSLDAGTPFQETQYF. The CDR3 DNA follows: TGCGCCAGCAGCTTGGATGCGGGGACCCCTTTCCAAGAGACCCAGTACTTC.

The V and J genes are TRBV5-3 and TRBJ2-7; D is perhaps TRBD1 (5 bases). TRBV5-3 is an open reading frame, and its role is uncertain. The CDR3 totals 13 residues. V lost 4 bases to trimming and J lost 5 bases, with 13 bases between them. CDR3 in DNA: TGTGCCAGAAGCAGGCAGGGTCGTAACGAGCAGTACTTC. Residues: CARSRQGRNEQYF.

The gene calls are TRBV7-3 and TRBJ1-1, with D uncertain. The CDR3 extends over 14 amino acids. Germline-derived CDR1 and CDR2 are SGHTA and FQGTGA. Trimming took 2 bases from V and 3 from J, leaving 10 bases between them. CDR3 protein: CASSLSHGDTEAFF. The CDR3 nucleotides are TGTGCCAGCAGCTTATCGCACGGAGACACTGAAGCTTTCTTT. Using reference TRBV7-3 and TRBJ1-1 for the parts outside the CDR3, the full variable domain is GAGVSQTPSNKVTEKGKYVELRCDPISGHTALYWYRQSLGQGPEFLIYFQGTGAADDSGLPNDRFFAVRPEGSVSTLKIQRTERGDSAVYLCASSLSHGDTEAFFGQGTRLTVV.

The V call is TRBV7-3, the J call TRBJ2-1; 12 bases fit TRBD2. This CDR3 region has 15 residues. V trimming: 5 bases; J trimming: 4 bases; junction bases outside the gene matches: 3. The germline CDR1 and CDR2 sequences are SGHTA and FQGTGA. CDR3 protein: CASSPLAGGYNEQFF. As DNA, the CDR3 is TGTGCCAGCAGCCCACTAGCGGGAGGATACAATGAGCAGTTCTTC.

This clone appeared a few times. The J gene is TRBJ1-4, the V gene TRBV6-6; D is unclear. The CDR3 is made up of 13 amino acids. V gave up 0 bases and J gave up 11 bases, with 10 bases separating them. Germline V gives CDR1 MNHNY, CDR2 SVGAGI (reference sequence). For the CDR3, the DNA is TGTGCCAGCAGTTACTCTTCCGGAGGGAAACTGTTTTTT. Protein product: CASSYSSGGKLFF.